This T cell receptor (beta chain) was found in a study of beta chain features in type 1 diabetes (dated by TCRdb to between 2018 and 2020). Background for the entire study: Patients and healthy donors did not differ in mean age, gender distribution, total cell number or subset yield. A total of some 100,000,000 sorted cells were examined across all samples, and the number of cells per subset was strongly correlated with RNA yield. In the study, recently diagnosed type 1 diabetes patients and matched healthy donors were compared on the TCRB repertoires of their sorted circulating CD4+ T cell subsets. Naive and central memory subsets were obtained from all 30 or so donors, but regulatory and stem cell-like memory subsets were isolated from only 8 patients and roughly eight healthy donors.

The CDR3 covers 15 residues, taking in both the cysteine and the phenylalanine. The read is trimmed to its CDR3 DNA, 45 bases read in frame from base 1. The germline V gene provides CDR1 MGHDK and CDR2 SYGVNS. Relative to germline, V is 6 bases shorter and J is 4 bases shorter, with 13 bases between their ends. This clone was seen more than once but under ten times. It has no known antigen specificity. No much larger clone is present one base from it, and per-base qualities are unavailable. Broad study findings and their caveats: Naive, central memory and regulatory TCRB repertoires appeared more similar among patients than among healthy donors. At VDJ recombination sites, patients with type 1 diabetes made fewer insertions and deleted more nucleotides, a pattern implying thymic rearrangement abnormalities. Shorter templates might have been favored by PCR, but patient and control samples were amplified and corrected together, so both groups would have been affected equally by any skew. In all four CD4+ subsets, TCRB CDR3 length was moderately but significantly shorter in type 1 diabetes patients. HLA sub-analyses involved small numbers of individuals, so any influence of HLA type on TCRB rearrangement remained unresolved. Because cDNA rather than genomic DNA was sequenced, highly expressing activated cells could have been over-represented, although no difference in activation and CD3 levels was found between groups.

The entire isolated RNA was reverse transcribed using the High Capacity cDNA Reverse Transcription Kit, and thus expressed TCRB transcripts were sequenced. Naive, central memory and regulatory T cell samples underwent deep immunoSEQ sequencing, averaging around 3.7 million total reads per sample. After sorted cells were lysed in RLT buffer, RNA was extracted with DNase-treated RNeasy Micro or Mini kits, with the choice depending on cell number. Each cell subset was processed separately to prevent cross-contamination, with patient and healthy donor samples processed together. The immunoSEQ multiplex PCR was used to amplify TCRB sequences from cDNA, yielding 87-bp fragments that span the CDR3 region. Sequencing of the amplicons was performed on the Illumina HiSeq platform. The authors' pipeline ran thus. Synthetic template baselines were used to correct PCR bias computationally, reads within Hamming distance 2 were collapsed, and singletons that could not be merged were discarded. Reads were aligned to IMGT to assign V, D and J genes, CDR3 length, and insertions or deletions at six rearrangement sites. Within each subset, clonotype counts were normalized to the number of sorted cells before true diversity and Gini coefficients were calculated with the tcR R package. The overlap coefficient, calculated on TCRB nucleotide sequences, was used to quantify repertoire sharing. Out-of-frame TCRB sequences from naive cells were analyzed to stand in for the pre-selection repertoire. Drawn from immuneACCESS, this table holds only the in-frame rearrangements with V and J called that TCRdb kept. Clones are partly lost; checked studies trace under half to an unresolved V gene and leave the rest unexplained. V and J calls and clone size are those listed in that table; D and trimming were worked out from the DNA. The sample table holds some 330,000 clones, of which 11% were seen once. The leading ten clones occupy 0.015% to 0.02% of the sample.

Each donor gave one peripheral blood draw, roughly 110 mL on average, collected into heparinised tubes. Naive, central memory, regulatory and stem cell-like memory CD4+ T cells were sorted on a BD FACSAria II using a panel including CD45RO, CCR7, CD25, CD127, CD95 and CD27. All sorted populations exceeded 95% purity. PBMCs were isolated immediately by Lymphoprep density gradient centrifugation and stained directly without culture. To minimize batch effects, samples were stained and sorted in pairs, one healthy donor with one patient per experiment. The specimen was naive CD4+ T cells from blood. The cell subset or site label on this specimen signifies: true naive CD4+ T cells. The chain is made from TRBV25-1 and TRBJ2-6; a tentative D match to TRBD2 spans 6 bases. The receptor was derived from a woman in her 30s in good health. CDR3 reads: CASRGTSTGANVLTF. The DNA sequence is TGTGCCAGCAGAGGAACTAGCACCGGGGCCAACGTCCTGACTTTC.